This T cell receptor (beta chain) was captured in a study of blood T cells in healthy people across ages (dated by TCRdb to between 2014 and 2016). Regarding the study in general: In model experiments, roughly one uniquely barcoded TCR beta cDNA molecule per two T cells was captured by template switching. To track age-related changes in TCR beta repertoire diversity, the study relied on deep sequencing normalized with unique cDNA molecular identifiers. Donors were grouped into four age groups: young (average approximately 15 years), middle-aged (around 39), aged (approximately 67) and long-lived (just over 80). To avoid experimental bias, donors of different ages were randomly spread across the sequencing lanes. Using the same blood draw, the study looked at two additional independent replicas of 1 million unique cDNA reads for two donors, one aged 18 to 30 and the other aged 80 or older.

The receptor library was made with 5' RACE. These reads were obtained on an Illumina HiSeq 2500. A second PCR of about 7 to 12 cycles was run with a J-beta primer mix and a sample-barcoded 5' primer. Each TCR beta cDNA molecule received a unique molecular identifier from a template-switch 5' adaptor carrying 12 random nucleotides. Each sample yielded at least 2.5 million CDR3-containing paired-end reads. All of the RNA was converted into first-strand cDNA using the Mint cDNA synthesis kit, with a TRBC-specific oligonucleotide serving as the primer. Following uracil-DNA glycosylase treatment, all cDNA underwent a first 18-cycle PCR with the universal primers M1SS and BC2_uni_R. The authors' analysis ran thus. For normalization, 1 million high-quality reads were randomly selected from each sample, with every read carrying a distinct molecular identifier. Reads with shared molecular identifiers were discarded instead of being binned into consensus sequences. MiTCR, with a Q25 quality threshold and the strictest error-elimination algorithm, was used for CDR3 identification, clonotype clustering and error correction. A nonparametric unseen species model with Euler transformation was used to estimate lower-bound total TCR beta diversity. TCRdb trimmed public reads at Q25 via fastp, called clones via MiXCR and kept in-frame beta chains. Here each entry gathers all rows of one CDR3 protein and keeps the most common genes and DNA. V and J calls and clone size were set by TCRdb, not the authors. The sample profile shows 1.5 million to 2 million distinct CDR3 sequences; less than 50% of them were found once. Together, the top ten hold more than 2% of the sample.

Points the paper makes about the study in general: Estimates of total diversity based on one million sequenced T cells were considered lower bounds and underestimates. Because the CMV infection status of the donors was unknown, age-related changes in expanded clonotypes may potentially have been confounded. Because profiling used bulk unsorted PBMCs, naive and antigen-experienced compartments could not be compared conclusively. Compared with the aged group, the long-lived group had more naive CD4+ T cells, fewer expanded clones and increased TCR diversity, a pattern suggesting age selection. Observed TCR beta diversity per million T cells fell roughly linearly with age, and a significant reduction was already apparent by age around 36. There was a strong correlation between observed TCR beta diversity and the percentage of naive T cells measured by flow cytometry.

With regard to this clonotype: The target of this receptor is not known. Base qualities are missing; no much larger clone stands one base away.

Donors were 39 systemically healthy Caucasian individuals from Russia aged roughly 6 to 90 years. Each donor gave 8 to 10 milliliters of peripheral blood, drawn into EDTA-treated Vacutainer tubes. Ficoll-Paque density-gradient centrifugation was used to isolate PBMCs, with at least 6.5 million per sample. Total RNA, at least 6 micrograms per sample, was extracted from PBMCs with Trizol reagent. For every donor, an aliquot of PBMCs went through flow cytometry to measure the percentages of naive CD45RAhigh/CD27high T cells. Sequenced: blood. The clonotype originates from a woman aged 35 to 49 in good health.

CDR3 loop: CASVGEGHEQYF. The DNA reads as follows: TGTGCCAGCGTTGGGGAGGGCCATGAGCAGTACTTC. The chain was built from TRBV3-1 and TRBJ2-7, with 7 middle bases fitting TRBD2. The germline V gene (reference sequence) sets CDR1 to LGHDT and CDR2 to YNNKEL. Trimming removed 8 bases from V and 7 bases from J; the gene matches leave 8 bases unexplained. The CDR3 has 12 amino acids, counting the end cysteine and phenylalanine. Only the CDR3 region is kept as DNA, spanning 36 bases read in frame from base 1.